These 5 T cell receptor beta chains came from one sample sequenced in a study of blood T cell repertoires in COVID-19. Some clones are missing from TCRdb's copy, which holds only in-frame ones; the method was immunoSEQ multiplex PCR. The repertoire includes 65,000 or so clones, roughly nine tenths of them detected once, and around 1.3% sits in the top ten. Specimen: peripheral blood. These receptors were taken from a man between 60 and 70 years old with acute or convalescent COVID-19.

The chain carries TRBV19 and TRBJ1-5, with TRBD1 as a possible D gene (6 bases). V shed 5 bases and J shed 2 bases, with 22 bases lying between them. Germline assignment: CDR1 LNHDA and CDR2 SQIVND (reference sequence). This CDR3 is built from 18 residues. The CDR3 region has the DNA TGTGCCAGTAGTTCTCAGGGGACCGGGGTCGGAGGCAATCAGCCCCAGCATTTT. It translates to CASSSQGTGVGGNQPQHF.

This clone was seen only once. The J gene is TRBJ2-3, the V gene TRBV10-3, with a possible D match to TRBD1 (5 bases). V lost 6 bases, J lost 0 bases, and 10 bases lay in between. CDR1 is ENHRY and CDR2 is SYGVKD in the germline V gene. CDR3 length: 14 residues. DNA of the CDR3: TGTGCCATCAGACAGGTCGGGAGCACAGATACGCAGTATTTT. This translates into CAIRQVGSTDTQYF.

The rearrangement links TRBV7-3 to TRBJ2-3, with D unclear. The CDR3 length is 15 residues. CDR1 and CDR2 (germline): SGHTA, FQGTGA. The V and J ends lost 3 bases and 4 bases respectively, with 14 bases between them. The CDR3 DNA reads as TGTGCCAGCAGCTTGAAGAACGAGGCGGCAGATACGCAGTATTTT. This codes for CASSLKNEAADTQYF.

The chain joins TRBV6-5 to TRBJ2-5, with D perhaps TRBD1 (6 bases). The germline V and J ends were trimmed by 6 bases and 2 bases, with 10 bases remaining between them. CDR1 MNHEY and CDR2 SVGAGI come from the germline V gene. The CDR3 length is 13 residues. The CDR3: CASSRDRQETQYF. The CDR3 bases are TGTGCCAGCAGCCGAGACAGGCAAGAGACCCAGTACTTC.

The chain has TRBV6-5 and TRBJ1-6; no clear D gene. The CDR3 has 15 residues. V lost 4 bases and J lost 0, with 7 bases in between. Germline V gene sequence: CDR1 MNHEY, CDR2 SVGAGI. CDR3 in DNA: TGTGCCAGCAGTTCTAGAGACTCCTATAATTCACCCCTCCACTTT. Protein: CASSSRDSYNSPLHF.